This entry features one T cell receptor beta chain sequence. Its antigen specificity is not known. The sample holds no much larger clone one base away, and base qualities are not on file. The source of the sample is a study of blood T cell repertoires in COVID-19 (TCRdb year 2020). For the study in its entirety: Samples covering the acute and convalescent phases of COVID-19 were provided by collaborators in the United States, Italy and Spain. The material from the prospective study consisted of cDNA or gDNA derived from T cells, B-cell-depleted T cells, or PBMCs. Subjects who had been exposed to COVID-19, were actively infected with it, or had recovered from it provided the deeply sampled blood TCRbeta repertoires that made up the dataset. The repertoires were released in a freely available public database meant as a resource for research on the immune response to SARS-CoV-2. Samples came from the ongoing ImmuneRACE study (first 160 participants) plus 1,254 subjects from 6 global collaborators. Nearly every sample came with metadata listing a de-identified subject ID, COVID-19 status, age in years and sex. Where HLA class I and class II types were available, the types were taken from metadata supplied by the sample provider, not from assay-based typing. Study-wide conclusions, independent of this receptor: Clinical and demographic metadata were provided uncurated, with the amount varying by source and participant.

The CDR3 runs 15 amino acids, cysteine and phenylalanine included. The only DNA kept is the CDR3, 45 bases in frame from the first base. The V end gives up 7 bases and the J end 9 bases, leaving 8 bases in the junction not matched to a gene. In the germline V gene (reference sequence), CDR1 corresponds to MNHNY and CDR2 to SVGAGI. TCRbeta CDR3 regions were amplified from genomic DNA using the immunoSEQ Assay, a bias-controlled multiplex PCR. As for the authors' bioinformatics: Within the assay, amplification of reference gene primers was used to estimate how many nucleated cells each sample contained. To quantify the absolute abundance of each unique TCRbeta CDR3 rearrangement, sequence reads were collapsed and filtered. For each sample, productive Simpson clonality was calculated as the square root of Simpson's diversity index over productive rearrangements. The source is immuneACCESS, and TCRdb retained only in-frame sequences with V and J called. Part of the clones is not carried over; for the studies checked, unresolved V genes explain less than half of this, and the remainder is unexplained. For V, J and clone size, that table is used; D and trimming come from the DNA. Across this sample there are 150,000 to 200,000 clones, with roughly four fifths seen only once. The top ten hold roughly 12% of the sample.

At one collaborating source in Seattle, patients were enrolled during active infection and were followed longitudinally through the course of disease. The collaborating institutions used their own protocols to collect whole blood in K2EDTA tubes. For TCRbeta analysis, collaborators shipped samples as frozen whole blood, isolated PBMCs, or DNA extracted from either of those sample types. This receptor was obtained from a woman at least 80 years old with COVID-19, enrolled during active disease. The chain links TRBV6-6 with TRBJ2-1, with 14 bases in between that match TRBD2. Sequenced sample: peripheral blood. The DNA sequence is TGTGCCAGCACCCCGAGGACTAGCGGGGGGAGTGAGCAGTTCTTC. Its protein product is CASTPRTSGGSEQFF.